This T cell receptor beta chain is drawn from a study of blood T cell repertoires in COVID-19. The germline gives CDR1 MNHEY, CDR2 SVGAGI. V gave up 6 bases and J gave up 6 bases; unmatched junction bases: 12. The CDR3 is 15 amino acids. Sequencing was performed with immunoSEQ multiplex PCR; in TCRdb, only in-frame clones are kept and a portion is missing. The table has hundreds of thousands of clones, 88% seen once. The sample comprised PBMCs or T cells enriched from blood (not recorded which). The TCR comes from a woman aged 50 to 60 who had recovered from COVID-19. The chain links TRBV6-5 to TRBJ1-1, with 8 nucleotides matching TRBD1. The CDR3 is CASRGGVTGVSEAFF. The CDR3 DNA reads TGTGCCAGCAGGGGAGGTGTGACAGGGGTTTCTGAAGCTTTCTTT.